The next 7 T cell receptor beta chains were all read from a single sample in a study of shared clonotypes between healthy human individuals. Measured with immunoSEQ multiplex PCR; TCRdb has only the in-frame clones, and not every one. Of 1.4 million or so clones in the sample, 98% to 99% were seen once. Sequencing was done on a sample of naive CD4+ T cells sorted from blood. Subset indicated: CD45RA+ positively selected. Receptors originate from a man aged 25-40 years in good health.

The CDR3 protein is CASGAVAGGSDTQYF. Here the CDR3 DNA reads TGTGCCAGCGGGGCCGTAGCGGGAGGGTCAGATACGCAGTATTTT. This chain uses TRBV7-3 with TRBJ2-3; 11 bases fit TRBD2. The CDR3 has 15 amino acids. V lost 8 bases to trimming and J lost 4 bases; unmatched junction nucleotides: 8. CDR1 is SGHTA, CDR2 FQGTGA, per germline.

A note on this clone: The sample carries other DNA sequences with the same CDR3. CDR3 in amino acids: CASSPSTEAFF. CDR3 nucleotide sequence: TGTGCCAGCTCACCGAGCACTGAAGCTTTCTTT. The chain links TRBV18 to TRBJ1-1; no definite D call. Trimming removed 3 bases from V and 4 bases from J, with 3 bases in between. Germline CDR1 is KGHSH and CDR2 is LQKENI. The CDR3 has 11 residues.

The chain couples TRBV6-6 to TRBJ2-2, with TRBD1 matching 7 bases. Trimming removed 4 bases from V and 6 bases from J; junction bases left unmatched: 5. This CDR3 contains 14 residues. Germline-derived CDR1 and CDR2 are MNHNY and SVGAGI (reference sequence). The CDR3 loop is CASSWDSRAGELFF. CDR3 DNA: TGTGCCAGCAGTTGGGACAGCCGGGCCGGGGAGCTGTTTTTT.

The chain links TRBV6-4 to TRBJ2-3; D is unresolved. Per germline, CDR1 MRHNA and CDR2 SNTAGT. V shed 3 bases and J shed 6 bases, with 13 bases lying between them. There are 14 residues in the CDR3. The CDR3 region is CASSEKGLRDTQYF. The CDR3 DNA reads TGTGCCAGCAGTGAAAAGGGTTTGAGGGATACGCAGTATTTT.

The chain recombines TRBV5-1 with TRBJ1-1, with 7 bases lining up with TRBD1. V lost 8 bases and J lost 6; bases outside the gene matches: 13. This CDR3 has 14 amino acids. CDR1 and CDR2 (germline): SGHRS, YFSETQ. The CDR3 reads CASGRGPDEAEAFF. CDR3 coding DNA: TGCGCCAGTGGAAGGGGGCCGGATGAGGCTGAAGCTTTCTTT.

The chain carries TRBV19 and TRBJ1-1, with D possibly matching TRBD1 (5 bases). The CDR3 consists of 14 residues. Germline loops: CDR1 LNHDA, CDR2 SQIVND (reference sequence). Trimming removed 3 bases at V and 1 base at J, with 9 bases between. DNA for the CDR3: TGTGCCAGTAGTATGCGGGGGGAGAACACTGAAGCTTTCTTT. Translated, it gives CASSMRGENTEAFF.

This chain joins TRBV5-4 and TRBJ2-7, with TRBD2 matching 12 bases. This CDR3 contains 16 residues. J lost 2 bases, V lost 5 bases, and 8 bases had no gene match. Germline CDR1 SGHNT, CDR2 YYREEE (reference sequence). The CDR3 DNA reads TGTGCCAGCAGTCGGCTAGCGGGAGGGAGTGCCTACGAGCAGTACTTC. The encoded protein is CASSRLAGGSAYEQYF. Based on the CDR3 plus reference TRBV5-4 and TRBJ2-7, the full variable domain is ETGVTQSPTHLIKTRGQQVTLRCSSQSGHNTVSWYQQALGQGPQFIFQYYREEENGRGNFPPRFSGLQFPNYSSELNVNALELDDSALYLCASSRLAGGSAYEQYFGPGTRLTVT.